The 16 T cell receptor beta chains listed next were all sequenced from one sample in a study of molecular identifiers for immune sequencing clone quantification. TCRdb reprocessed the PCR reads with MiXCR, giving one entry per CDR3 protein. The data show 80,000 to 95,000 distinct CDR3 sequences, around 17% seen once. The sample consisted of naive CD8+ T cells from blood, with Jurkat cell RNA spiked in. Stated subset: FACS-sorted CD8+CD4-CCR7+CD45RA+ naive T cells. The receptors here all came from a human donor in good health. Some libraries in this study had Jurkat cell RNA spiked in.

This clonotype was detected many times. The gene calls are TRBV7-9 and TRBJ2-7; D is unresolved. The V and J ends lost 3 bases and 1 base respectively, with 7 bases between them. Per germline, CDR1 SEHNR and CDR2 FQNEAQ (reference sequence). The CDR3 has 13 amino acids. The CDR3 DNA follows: TGTGCCAGCAGCTTTCCCGGATCCTACGAGCAGTACTTC. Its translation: CASSFPGSYEQYF.

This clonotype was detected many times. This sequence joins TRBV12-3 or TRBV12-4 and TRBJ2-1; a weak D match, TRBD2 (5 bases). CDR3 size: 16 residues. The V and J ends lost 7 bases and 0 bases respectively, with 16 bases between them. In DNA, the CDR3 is TGTGCCAGCATGTTCGGGGATTGGAACTCCTACAATGAGCAGTTCTTC. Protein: CASMFGDWNSYNEQFF.

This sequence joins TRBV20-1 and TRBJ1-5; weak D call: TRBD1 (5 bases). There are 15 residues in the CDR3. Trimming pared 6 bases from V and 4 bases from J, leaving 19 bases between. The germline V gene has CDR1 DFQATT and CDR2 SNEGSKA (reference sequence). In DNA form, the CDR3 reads TGCAGTGCAATTGGGGCACACCAGAGTAATCAGCCCCAGCATTTT. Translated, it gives CSAIGAHQSNQPQHF.

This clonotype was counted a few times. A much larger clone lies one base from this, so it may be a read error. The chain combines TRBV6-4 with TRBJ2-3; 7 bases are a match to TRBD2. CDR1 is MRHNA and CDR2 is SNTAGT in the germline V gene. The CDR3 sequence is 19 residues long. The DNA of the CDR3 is TGTGCCAGCAGTGACACCCGTACGGTGGTAGCGGGCCGCACAGATACGCCGTATTTT. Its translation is CASSDTRTVVAGRTDTPYF.

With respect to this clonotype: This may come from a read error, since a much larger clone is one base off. CDR3 DNA sequence: TGTGTCAGCAGTCAACGAGACCGACTAGCGGGTCACAATGAGCAGTTCTTC. Its translation: CVSSQRDRLAGHNEQFF. This rearrangement joins TRBV2 to TRBJ2-1; TRBD2 aligns across 10 bases. CDR1 and CDR2 (germline): SNHLY, FYNNEI. This CDR3 comprises 17 residues.

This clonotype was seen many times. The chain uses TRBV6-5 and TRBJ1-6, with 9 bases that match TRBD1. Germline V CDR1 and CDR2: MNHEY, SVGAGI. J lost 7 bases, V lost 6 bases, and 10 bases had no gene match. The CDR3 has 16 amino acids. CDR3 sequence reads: CASSLRTGEVNSPLHF. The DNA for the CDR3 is TGTGCCAGCAGCCTTCGGACAGGGGAGGTAAATTCACCCCTCCACTTT.

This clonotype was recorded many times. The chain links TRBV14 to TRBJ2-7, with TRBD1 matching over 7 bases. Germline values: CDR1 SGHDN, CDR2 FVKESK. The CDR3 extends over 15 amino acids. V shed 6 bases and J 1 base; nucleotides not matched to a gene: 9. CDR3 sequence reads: CASSPVGGWSYEQYF. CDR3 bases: TGTGCCAGCAGTCCGGTAGGGGGCTGGTCCTACGAGCAGTACTTC. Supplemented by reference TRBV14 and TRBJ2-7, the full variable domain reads EAGVTQFPSHSVIEKGQTVTLRCDPISGHDNLYWYRRVMGKEIKFLLHFVKESKQDESGMPNNRFLAERTGGTYSTLKVQPAELEDSGVYFCASSPVGGWSYEQYFGPGTRLTVT.

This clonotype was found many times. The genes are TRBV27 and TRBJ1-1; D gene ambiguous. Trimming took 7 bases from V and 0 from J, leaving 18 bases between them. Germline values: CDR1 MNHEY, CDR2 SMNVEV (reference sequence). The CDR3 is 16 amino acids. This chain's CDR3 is CASTPHDPLMNTEAFF. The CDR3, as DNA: TGTGCCAGCACTCCACACGATCCCCTCATGAACACTGAAGCTTTCTTT.

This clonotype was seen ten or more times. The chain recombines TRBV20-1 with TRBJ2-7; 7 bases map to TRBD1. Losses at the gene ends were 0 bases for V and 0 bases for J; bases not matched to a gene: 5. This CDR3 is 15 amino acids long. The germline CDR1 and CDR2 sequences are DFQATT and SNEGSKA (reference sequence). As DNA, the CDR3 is TGCAGTGCTAGAGATACAGGGGTGAGCTCCTACGAGCAGTACTTC. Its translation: CSARDTGVSSYEQYF.

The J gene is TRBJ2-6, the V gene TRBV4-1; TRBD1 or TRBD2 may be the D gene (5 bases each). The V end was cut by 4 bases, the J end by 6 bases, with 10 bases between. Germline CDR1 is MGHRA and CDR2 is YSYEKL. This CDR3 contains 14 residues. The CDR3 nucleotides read TGCGCCAGCAGCCGAGGGGATGTGGCCAACGTCCTGACTTTC. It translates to CASSRGDVANVLTF.

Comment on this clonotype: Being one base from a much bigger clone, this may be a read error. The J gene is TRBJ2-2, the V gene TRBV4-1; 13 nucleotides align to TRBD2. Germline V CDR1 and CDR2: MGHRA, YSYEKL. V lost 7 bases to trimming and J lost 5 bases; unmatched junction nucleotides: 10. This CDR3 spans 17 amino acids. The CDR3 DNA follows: TGCGCCAGCAAAGGGACTAGCGGGGATGCGCGGACCGGGGAGCTGTTTTTT. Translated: CASKGTSGDARTGELFF.

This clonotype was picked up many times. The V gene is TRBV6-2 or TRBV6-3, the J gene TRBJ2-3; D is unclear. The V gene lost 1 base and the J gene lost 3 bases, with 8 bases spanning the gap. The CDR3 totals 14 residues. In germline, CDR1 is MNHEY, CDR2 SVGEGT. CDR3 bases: TGTGCCAGCAGTTACTTGTCAGTAACAGATACGCAGTATTTT. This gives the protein CASSYLSVTDTQYF.

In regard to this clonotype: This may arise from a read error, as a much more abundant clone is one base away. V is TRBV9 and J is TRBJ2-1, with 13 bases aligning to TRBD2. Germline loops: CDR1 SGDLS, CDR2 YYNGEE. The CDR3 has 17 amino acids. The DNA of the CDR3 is TGTGCCAGCAGCGGGACTAGCGGGAGAATTTCGAGCAATAAGCAGTTCTTC. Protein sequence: CASSGTSGRISSNKQFF.

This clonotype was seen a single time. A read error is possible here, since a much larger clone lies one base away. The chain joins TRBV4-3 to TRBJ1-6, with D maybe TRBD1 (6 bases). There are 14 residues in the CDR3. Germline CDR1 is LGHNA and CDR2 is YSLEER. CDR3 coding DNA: TGCGCCAGCGGCCAAGGACAGCATGATTCACCCCTCCACTTT. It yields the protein CASGQGQHDSPLHF.

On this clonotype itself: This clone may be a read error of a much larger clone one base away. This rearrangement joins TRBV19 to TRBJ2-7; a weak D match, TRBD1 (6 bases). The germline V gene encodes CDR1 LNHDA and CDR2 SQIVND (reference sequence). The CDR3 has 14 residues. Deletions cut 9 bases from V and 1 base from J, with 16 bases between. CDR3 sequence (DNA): TGTGCCAGCACAGCAGGGGCCAGGTCCTACGAGCAGTACTTC. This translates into CASTAGARSYEQYF.

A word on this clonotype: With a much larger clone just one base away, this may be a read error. The CDR3 sequence: CAGSPDGLYEQYF. In DNA form, the CDR3 reads TGTGCCGGCAGTCCAGACGGACTCTACGAGCAGTACTTC. V usage is TRBV12-3 or TRBV12-4 and J usage is TRBJ2-7; the D gene is possibly TRBD2 (5 bases). This CDR3 contains 13 residues.